This T cell receptor beta chain was captured by sequencing in a study of naive and memory T cell subsets. A note on this clonotype: Its antigen is not known.

Study results and caveats: Possibly reflecting memory cells re-expressing CD45RA, a few larger clonotypes occurred in naive repertoires, especially CD8.

Both TRBC1 and TRBC2 were covered by a beta constant-region primer of two equimolar oligonucleotides. Four rounds of PCR amplified the ligated cDNA using nested alpha and beta constant-region primers plus SP2. TCRdb ran MiXCR on the UMI-ligation and nested PCR reads and lists one entry per CDR3 protein. This sample has approximately 150,000 distinct CDR3 sequences, with 22% found just once. The CDR3 length is 15 residues. The germline V gene encodes CDR1 MDHEN and CDR2 SYDVKM. Trimming left V 0 bases short and J 3 bases short, with 12 bases between. What was sequenced was naive CD4+ T cells from blood. V is TRBV28 and J is TRBJ2-7; D is possibly TRBD2 (5 bases). The TCR sequence derives from a human donor in good health. This CDR3 reads CASSLWGVSLYEQYF. The CDR3 nucleotides are TGTGCCAGCAGTTTATGGGGAGTCTCTCTCTACGAGCAGTACTTC.